Presented here are 30 T cell receptor beta chains from one specimen sequenced in a study of shared clonotypes between healthy human individuals. Data came from immunoSEQ multiplex PCR; TCRdb stores just in-frame clones and leaves some out. The sample carries 2 million to 2.5 million clones, 90% to 95% recorded once. Sequencing used naive CD4+ T cells sorted from blood. Subset given: CD45RA+ positively selected. The receptor source for this set is a man aged 18 to 35 in good health.

The V gene is TRBV5-6, the J gene TRBJ2-7; no definite D call. CDR3 length: 14 residues. CDR1 and CDR2 from the germline V gene are SGHDT and YYEEEE. The ends were cut back, 3 bases at V and 6 bases at J, with 16 bases in the middle. The CDR3 region has the DNA TGTGCCAGCAGCTCCCGGTCCGGCCGGGTCGAGCAGTACTTC. This codes for CASSSRSGRVEQYF.

The chain uses TRBV6-5 and TRBJ2-4; D might be TRBD2 (6 bases). Germline V gene data show CDR1 as MNHEY and CDR2 as SVGAGI. V was shortened by 5 bases and J by 4 bases, with 12 bases between the two germline ends. The CDR3 spans 14 residues. CDR3 amino acids: CASSPGGVKNIQYF. DNA for the CDR3: TGTGCCAGCAGTCCAGGCGGGGTGAAAAACATTCAGTACTTC.

The chain combines TRBV6-6 with TRBJ2-3, with D perhaps TRBD1 or TRBD2 (6 bases each). Trimming removed 4 bases from V and 1 base from J, with 15 bases in between. Germline CDR1 and CDR2: MNHNY and SVGAGI (reference sequence). This CDR3 comprises 16 residues. CDR3 bases: TGTGCCAGCAGTTCCGTTGGGGGGCTGGGCACAGATACGCAGTATTTT. The encoded protein is CASSSVGGLGTDTQYF.

In its sample, this clone was seen once. The rearrangement joins TRBV5-1 to TRBJ2-3; TRBD2 matches 8 bases. J was trimmed by 0 bases and V by 7 bases; bases with no gene match: 4. CDR3 length: 14 residues. In germline, CDR1 is SGHRS, CDR2 YFSETQ. The CDR3 loop is CASVSGTSTDTQYF. CDR3 DNA sequence: TGCGCCAGCGTTAGCGGGACTAGCACAGATACGCAGTATTTT.

About this clone: The sample has other DNA sequences that encode this CDR3 too. The rearrangement uses TRBV4-1 and TRBJ2-7; D unclear. The V and J ends lost 0 bases and 0 bases respectively, with 6 bases between them. Germline CDR1 and CDR2: MGHRA and YSYEKL. There are 14 residues in the CDR3. CDR3 nucleotides: TGCGCCAGCAGCCAAGACCCCGCCTCCTACGAGCAGTACTTC. It specifies CASSQDPASYEQYF.

The rearrangement links TRBV19 to TRBJ2-2; the match to TRBD1 covers 8 bases. Germline lookup yields CDR1 LNHDA and CDR2 SQIVND (reference sequence). The junction had 7 bases not matched to a gene; V was cut back by 2 bases and J by 5 bases. The CDR3 is 16 residues long. CDR3 loop: CASSIRTGTGTGELFF. As DNA, the CDR3 is TGTGCCAGTAGTATAAGGACAGGGACGGGTACCGGGGAGCTGTTTTTT.

The chain combines TRBV4-2 with TRBJ1-5; the D gene is possibly TRBD1 (5 bases). In germline, CDR1 is LGHNA, CDR2 YNFKEQ. The CDR3 loop spans 15 amino acids. V was clipped by 5 bases and J by 4 bases, with 15 bases between them. The CDR3 loop reads CASSLDLRENQPQHF. The CDR3, as DNA: TGTGCCAGCAGCTTGGATCTCAGGGAAAATCAGCCCCAGCATTTT.

This rearrangement joins TRBV25-1 to TRBJ2-1; TRBD2 matches 12 bases. The CDR3 has 15 residues. Germline CDR1 and CDR2: MGHDK and SYGVNS. J lost 6 bases, V lost 2 bases, and 2 bases had no gene match. As DNA, the CDR3 is TGTGCCAGCAGTGAAGCGGGACTAGCGGGCAATGAGCAGTTCTTC. This encodes CASSEAGLAGNEQFF.

This rearrangement joins TRBV10-3 to TRBJ1-2, with D uncertain. Germline CDR1 ENHRY, CDR2 SYGVKD. V gave up 5 bases and J gave up 10 bases, with 11 bases separating them. This CDR3 is built from 11 residues. As DNA, the CDR3 is TGTGCCATCAGTACACTAGGGAACTACACCTTC. This codes for CAISTLGNYTF.

The chain has TRBV27 and TRBJ1-2; 8 bases align to TRBD1. Germline-derived CDR1 and CDR2 are MNHEY and SMNVEV (reference sequence). V lost 5 bases, J lost 8 bases, and 10 bases stayed unmatched. This CDR3 is built from 14 residues. CDR3 amino acids: CASSPEGQGWGYTF. In DNA, the CDR3 is TGTGCCAGCAGTCCGGAAGGACAGGGTTGGGGCTACACCTTC.

The chain links TRBV6-5 to TRBJ1-3; D unclear. V lost 6 bases to trimming and J lost 10 bases, with 10 bases between them. There are 11 residues in the CDR3. Germline V gives CDR1 MNHEY, CDR2 SVGAGI. The DNA for the CDR3 is TGTGCCAGCAGATCCAAGAGGACCATATATTTT. Translation gives CASRSKRTIYF.

The chain uses TRBV19 and TRBJ1-2, with D perhaps TRBD1 (6 bases). Germline V gives CDR1 LNHDA, CDR2 SQIVND (reference sequence). V was shortened by 5 bases and J by 0 bases, with 13 bases between the two germline ends. The CDR3 covers 15 residues. As DNA, the CDR3 is TGTGCCAGTAGTCAACAGGGTACTGCTAACTATGGCTACACCTTC. It yields the protein CASSQQGTANYGYTF.

The V and J genes are TRBV5-1 and TRBJ2-2; 7 bases align to TRBD1. CDR1 and CDR2 (germline): SGHRS, YFSETQ. V lost 5 bases, J lost 5 bases, and 9 bases stayed unmatched. The CDR3 contains 15 residues. CDR3 loop: CASSVGTVGTGELFF. In DNA form, the CDR3 reads TGCGCCAGCAGTGTCGGGACAGTTGGGACCGGGGAGCTGTTTTTT.

This chain uses TRBV7-9 with TRBJ1-1; D unclear. This CDR3 region has 15 residues. V lost 5 bases, J lost 4 bases, and 17 bases lay in between. CDR1 SEHNR and CDR2 FQNEAQ come from the germline V gene (reference sequence). DNA of the CDR3: TGTGCCAGCAGCCCCCCCCGTGGGCAAGGCACTGAAGCTTTCTTT. Amino acid sequence: CASSPPRGQGTEAFF. Full variable domain (outside the CDR3, taken from reference TRBV7-9 and TRBJ1-1): DTGVSQNPRHKITKRGQNVTFRCDPISEHNRLYWYRQTLGQGPEFLTYFQNEAQLEKSRLLSDRFSAERPKGSFSTLEIQRTEQGDSAMYLCASSPPRGQGTEAFFGQGTRLTVV.

The CDR3 here is CASSSGWTGKLFF. In DNA, the CDR3 is TGTGCCAGCAGCTCGGGATGGACAGGGAAACTGTTTTTT. The V gene is TRBV7-2, the J gene TRBJ1-4; the match to TRBD1 covers 8 bases. The V gene end was trimmed by 4 bases and the J gene end by 11 bases; junction bases not matched to a gene: 6. Germline V CDR1 and CDR2: SGHTA, FQGNSA. The CDR3 has 13 amino acids. The full variable domain, its missing parts supplied by reference TRBV7-2 and TRBJ1-4, is GAGVSQSPSNKVTEKGKDVELRCDPISGHTALYWYRQSLGQGLEFLIYFQGNSAPDKSGLPSDRFSAERTGGSVSTLTIQRTQQEDSAVYLCASSSGWTGKLFFGSGTQLSVL.

The V call is TRBV14, the J call TRBJ2-3, with 7 positions matching TRBD2. This CDR3 has 19 residues. Per the germline V gene, CDR1 is SGHDN and CDR2 is FVKESK. V shed 4 bases and J 0 bases; nucleotides not matched to a gene: 16. In DNA, the CDR3 is TGTGCCAGCAGCCCCGGTAGTCTAGCGGAATACCTTAGCACAGATACGCAGTATTTT. It is translated as CASSPGSLAEYLSTDTQYF.

To note about this clone: Other DNA sequences from this sample encode an identical CDR3 as well. The chain recombines TRBV2 with TRBJ1-6; a possible D gene is TRBD1 (5 bases). The CDR3 covers 14 residues. The V end lost 3 bases, the J end lost 7 bases, and 10 bases lay between the germline ends. The germline gives CDR1 SNHLY, CDR2 FYNNEI. This CDR3 reads CASSDRGGNSPLHF. The CDR3, as DNA: TGTGCCAGCAGTGATAGGGGTGGGAATTCACCCCTCCACTTT.

V is TRBV18 and J is TRBJ1-1; D is unresolved. The V and J ends lost 3 bases and 0 bases respectively, with 14 bases between them. The CDR3 is 16 residues long. Per germline, CDR1 KGHSH and CDR2 LQKENI. Here the CDR3 reads CASSPYTTAMNTEAFF. Here the CDR3 DNA reads TGTGCCAGCTCACCCTACACAACAGCTATGAACACTGAAGCTTTCTTT.

The V gene is TRBV18, the J gene TRBJ1-1, with D perhaps matching TRBD1 (5 bases). V lost 3 bases, J lost 2 bases, and 19 bases lay in between. Germline CDR1 is KGHSH and CDR2 is LQKENI. The CDR3 runs to 17 residues. The CDR3 spells CASSPRGMGGTNTEAFF. The CDR3 DNA sequence: TGTGCCAGCTCACCCCGCGGAATGGGGGGAACAAACACTGAAGCTTTCTTT.

Regarding this clone: The identical CDR3 is also encoded by other nucleotide sequences in the sample. J is TRBJ1-4 and V is TRBV18; D not certain. The germline gives CDR1 KGHSH, CDR2 LQKENI. The V end was cut by 6 bases, the J end by 2 bases, with 7 bases between. The CDR3 spans 13 residues. Here the CDR3 reads CASSRGTNEKLFF. In DNA, the CDR3 is TGTGCCAGCTCCAGAGGGACTAATGAAAAACTGTTTTTT.

This sequence joins TRBV7-9 and TRBJ1-1, with TRBD1 matching over 12 bases. Germline lookup yields CDR1 SEHNR and CDR2 FQNEAQ (reference sequence). V was clipped by 5 bases and J by 10 bases; unmatched bases: 5. This CDR3 spans 13 amino acids. CDR3 in DNA: TGTGCCAGCAGCACGGGACAGGGGGCATTAGCTTTCTTT. Amino acid sequence: CASSTGQGALAFF.

The chain recombines TRBV6-1 with TRBJ2-7; D may be TRBD1 (6 bases). This CDR3 region has 16 residues. In germline, CDR1 is MNHNS, CDR2 SASEGT. The V and J ends lost 0 bases and 3 bases respectively, with 15 bases between them. CDR3: CASSEAPTGSYYEQYF. DNA of the CDR3: TGTGCCAGCAGTGAAGCGCCCACAGGGAGCTACTACGAGCAGTACTTC.

The chain is built from TRBV20-1 and TRBJ2-1, with D unclear. V was cut by 5 bases and J by 8 bases, with 10 bases left in between. The CDR3 has 11 residues. Germline CDR1 reads DFQATT; CDR2 reads SNEGSKA (reference sequence). The CDR3 protein is CSAFSSYEQFF. In DNA form, the CDR3 reads TGCAGTGCTTTCTCCAGCTATGAGCAGTTCTTC.

As for this clone: The sample has other DNA sequences that encode this CDR3 too. J is TRBJ2-7 and V is TRBV10-3, with unresolved D. Germline V gene data show CDR1 as ENHRY and CDR2 as SYGVKD. Trimming removed 4 bases at V and 2 bases at J, with 6 bases between. The CDR3 sequence is 12 residues long. CDR3 DNA sequence: TGTGCCATCAGTGGGCAGGCCTACGAGCAGTACTTC. It yields the protein CAISGQAYEQYF.

The rearrangement uses TRBV10-3 and TRBJ2-1; D possibly corresponds to TRBD2 (6 bases). With 3 bases removed from V and 7 bases from J, the gap between germline ends came to 13 bases. CDR3 size: 14 residues. Germline V gene lookup returns CDR1 ENHRY and CDR2 SYGVKD. The CDR3 spells CAISDGLYGNEQFF. In nucleotides, the CDR3 is TGTGCCATCAGTGACGGACTATACGGGAATGAGCAGTTCTTC.

The CDR3 sequence: CASSLEGASQFF. The CDR3 DNA follows: TGCGCCAGCAGCTTGGAGGGGGCCTCGCAGTTCTTC. The gene calls are TRBV5-1 and TRBJ2-1; TRBD1 aligns across 7 bases. Germline CDR1 SGHRS, CDR2 YFSETQ. The CDR3 consists of 12 residues. After removal of 0 bases from V and 12 bases from J, the junction contained 3 bases not matched to a gene.

The genes are TRBV20-1 and TRBJ2-5; D uncertain. In germline, CDR1 is DFQATT, CDR2 SNEGSKA (reference sequence). V dropped 3 bases and J dropped 7 bases, with 9 bases sitting between them. The CDR3 consists of 11 residues. CDR3 in amino acids: CSASLGSTQYF. The CDR3 coding sequence is TGCAGTGCTAGTCTCGGGTCGACCCAGTACTTC.

CDR3 loop: CASQGLAGGLGTGELFF. For the CDR3, the DNA is TGTGCCAGTCAAGGACTAGCGGGAGGGTTGGGAACCGGGGAGCTGTTTTTT. The chain couples TRBV2 to TRBJ2-2; the match to TRBD2 covers 15 bases. CDR3 length equals 17 residues. CDR1 and CDR2 (germline): SNHLY, FYNNEI. Germline trimming cut 9 bases from V and 5 bases from J; bases unmatched to any gene: 10.

J is TRBJ1-5 and V is TRBV7-2; a weak D match, TRBD1 (5 bases). Germline V gives CDR1 SGHTA, CDR2 FQGNSA. V lost 5 bases, J lost 9 bases, and 17 bases lay in between. The CDR3 loop spans 14 amino acids. Here the CDR3 reads CASSTIGAPRPQHF. CDR3 nucleotide sequence: TGTGCCAGCAGCACTATTGGGGCACCGCGGCCCCAGCATTTT.

This sequence joins TRBV19 and TRBJ1-2, with D hard to call. V lost 10 bases and J 7 bases, leaving 25 bases between the germline ends. CDR1 and CDR2 (germline): LNHDA, SQIVND (reference sequence). The length of the CDR3 is 15 residues. The CDR3 DNA follows: TGTGCCACTTCCTCTACTCACCCCAACGAGTTTGGCTACACCTTC. Translation: CATSSTHPNEFGYTF.